This entry is about one T cell receptor beta chain. Across about two dozen US areas, participants ranged in age from roughly 18 to 95 years. The data belong to a study of blood T cell repertoires in COVID-19. J was trimmed by 8 bases and V by 4 bases; bases with no gene match: 9. Germline V gene lookup returns CDR1 SGHRS and CDR2 YFSETQ. The CDR3 runs to 15 residues. Authors' methods: Using reference gene primer amplification, nucleated cell counts were estimated. This table comes from immunoSEQ multiplex PCR, and its TCRdb copy is limited to in-frame clones, with some not included. V, J and clone size derive from that table, while D and trimming were established from the DNA sequence. This sample has approximately 170,000 clones, with about 86% found just once.

The V gene is TRBV5-1, the J gene TRBJ1-4; 9 nucleotides agree with TRBD1. The source of this sequence is a woman aged 45-65 years in a cohort exposed to, infected with or recovered from COVID-19 (not recorded which). The sequencing input was PBMCs or T cells enriched from blood (not recorded which). The DNA of the CDR3 is TGCGCCAGCAGCCCCGGCCCGGGACAGGGAGAAAAACTGTTTTTT. Encoded protein: CASSPGPGQGEKLFF.